These 26 T cell receptor beta chains originate from one sample sequenced in a study of cytomegalovirus exposure and HLA in healthy donors. PCR primers comprised 60 Vbeta and 13 Jbeta primers. The table came from immunoSEQ multiplex PCR; TCRdb's copy has only in-frame clones and leaves some out. Seen here are 150,000 to 200,000 clones, 65% to 90% observed once, and the top ten hold about 2.3%. Sequences were obtained from PBMCs. These receptors were collected from a woman aged 50 to 60 in good health and CMV-seronegative.

The chain recombines TRBV6-5 with TRBJ1-2, with D maybe TRBD1 (6 bases). The CDR3 totals 13 residues. V was shortened by 5 bases and J by 8 bases, with 15 bases between the two germline ends. Germline V lookup: CDR1 MNHEY, CDR2 SVGAGI. CDR3 nucleotide sequence: TGTGCCAGCAGTCCCCCAGGGGCGGCCGGCTACACCTTC. This codes for CASSPPGAAGYTF.

The rearrangement uses TRBV19 and TRBJ2-5, with D perhaps TRBD1 (6 bases). CDR3 length: 16 residues. The germline V gene has CDR1 LNHDA and CDR2 SQIVND (reference sequence). V was clipped by 5 bases and J by 5 bases, with 21 bases between them. CDR3 nucleotides: TGTGCCAGTAGTTCTAACAGGGCAAGGGCCCGGGAGACCCAGTACTTC. Translating gives CASSSNRARARETQYF.

Here the CDR3 reads CSVVQGINYGYTF. As DNA, the CDR3 is TGCAGCGTTGTGCAGGGGATCAACTATGGCTACACCTTC. The rearrangement uses TRBV29-1 and TRBJ1-2; D might be TRBD1 (6 bases). The germline V gene has CDR1 SQVTM and CDR2 ANQGSEA. This CDR3 is built from 13 residues. V was clipped by 4 bases and J by 2 bases, with 11 bases between them.

The chain recombines TRBV6-5 with TRBJ2-1; 14 bases line up with TRBD2. Germline CDR1 reads MNHEY; CDR2 reads SVGAGI. CDR3 length: 16 amino acids. Trimming removed 2 bases from V and 5 bases from J; junction bases left unmatched: 2. The CDR3 DNA reads as TGTGCCAGCAGTTACACGGGACTAGCGGGAGACAATGAGCAGTTCTTC. Protein product: CASSYTGLAGDNEQFF.

The rearrangement joins TRBV27 to TRBJ1-1, with no clear D. The CDR3 is made up of 13 amino acids. Trimming stripped 5 bases from V and 11 bases from J, with 18 bases between. Germline V lookup: CDR1 MNHEY, CDR2 SMNVEV (reference sequence). The CDR3 nucleotides are TGTGCCAGCAGTACCTCTTTTTTAGCTGGCGCTTTCTTT. It specifies CASSTSFLAGAFF.

The chain's CDR3 is CASSPGQGNEQYF. CDR3 nucleotide sequence: TGTGCCAGCAGCCCGGGACAGGGGAACGAGCAGTACTTC. This chain links TRBV2 with TRBJ2-7; 10 bases fit TRBD1. Germline trimming cut 6 bases from V and 5 bases from J; bases unmatched to any gene: 4. The CDR3 extends over 13 amino acids. Per germline, CDR1 SNHLY and CDR2 FYNNEI.

V is TRBV27 and J is TRBJ2-7, with a weak D call TRBD2 (6 bases). Germline V gives CDR1 MNHEY, CDR2 SMNVEV (reference sequence). The CDR3 loop spans 12 amino acids. V lost 8 bases, J lost 1 base, and 9 bases lay in between. Here the CDR3 reads CASGTGSYEQYF. CDR3 nucleotide sequence: TGTGCCAGCGGGACTGGTTCCTACGAGCAGTACTTC.

V gene TRBV30 combines with J gene TRBJ2-4; possible D gene TRBD2, 7 bases. Trimming stripped 2 bases from V and 0 bases from J, with 11 bases between. CDR3 size: 15 residues. Germline V CDR1 and CDR2: GTSNPN, SVGIG (reference sequence). The DNA for the CDR3 is TGTGCCTGGAGTTTGGGGGGGCTAGCCAAAAACATTCAGTACTTC. Residues: CAWSLGGLAKNIQYF.

V gene TRBV21-1 combines with J gene TRBJ2-5; TRBD2 is taken as the D call from the table, unchecked against the DNA. TRBV21-1 is a pseudogene. The CDR3 sequence is 13 residues long. The CDR3 nucleotides read TGTGCCAGCAGCAAAAGGACGGGGGAGACCCAGTACTTC. Encoded protein: CASSKRTGETQYF.

V usage is TRBV6-5 and J usage is TRBJ1-4; TRBD1 is a possible D gene (5 bases). The CDR3 length is 12 residues. Deletions cut 7 bases from V and 6 bases from J, with 9 bases between. Germline V gene data show CDR1 as MNHEY and CDR2 as SVGAGI. CDR3 nucleotides: TGTGCCAGCACCACCAGGGATGAAAAACTGTTTTTT. Translated: CASTTRDEKLFF.

The chain joins TRBV2 to TRBJ1-5; 9 positions agree with TRBD1. The ends lost 6 bases at V and 5 bases at J; junction bases unmatched: 11. This CDR3 spans 16 amino acids. Looked up from germline, CDR1 is SNHLY and CDR2 is FYNNEI. DNA of the CDR3: TGTGCCAGCAGCGGAGGGGCGGGACAGGGACATCAGCCCCAGCATTTT. It is translated as CASSGGAGQGHQPQHF.

V usage is TRBV2 and J usage is TRBJ2-6; 8 bases match TRBD1. Germline V gene data show CDR1 as SNHLY and CDR2 as FYNNEI. After removal of 7 bases from V and 3 bases from J, the junction contained 8 bases not matched to a gene. The CDR3 length is 16 residues. The CDR3 protein is CASTPGGAGGANVLTF. The CDR3 DNA follows: TGTGCCAGCACTCCAGGGGGCGCGGGTGGGGCCAACGTCCTGACTTTC.

The chain recombines TRBV10-2 with TRBJ2-7; D gene unclear. The CDR3 loop spans 14 amino acids. V gave up 0 bases and J gave up 2 bases, with 8 bases separating them. The germline CDR1 and CDR2 sequences are WSHSY and SAAADI. The CDR3 region is CASSESSRAYEQYF. CDR3 coding DNA: TGCGCCAGCAGTGAGTCGAGCCGGGCCTACGAGCAGTACTTC.

This clone was seen more than once but under ten times. The rearrangement joins TRBV7-2 to TRBJ2-1; 11 bases match TRBD2. Germline trimming cut 6 bases from V and 0 bases from J; bases unmatched to any gene: 10. CDR3 length: 18 residues. Germline V lookup: CDR1 SGHTA, CDR2 FQGNSA. The CDR3 DNA follows: TGTGCCAGCAGATTCTGGCTAGCGGGGGGTAGCTCCTACAATGAGCAGTTCTTC. Translation gives CASRFWLAGGSSYNEQFF.

The V and J genes are TRBV6-5 and TRBJ1-4, with a weak D call TRBD1 (5 bases). The V end was cut by 6 bases, the J end by 3 bases, with 8 bases between. Germline V gives CDR1 MNHEY, CDR2 SVGAGI. There are 13 residues in the CDR3. The CDR3 sequence: CASSRVANEKLFF. The CDR3 DNA sequence: TGTGCCAGCAGCAGGGTGGCTAATGAAAAACTGTTTTTT.

V usage is TRBV6-1 and J usage is TRBJ1-1; 9 nucleotides match TRBD1. V was pared by 6 bases and J by 4 bases, with 6 bases of the junction left unmatched. The CDR3 consists of 14 residues. Germline assignment: CDR1 MNHNS and CDR2 SASEGT. The CDR3 sequence is CASREGTGITEAFF. DNA for the CDR3: TGTGCCAGCAGGGAGGGGACAGGGATCACTGAAGCTTTCTTT.

This chain connects TRBV27 to TRBJ2-5, with D perhaps TRBD1 (8 bases). CDR1 and CDR2 from the germline V gene are MNHEY and SMNVEV (reference sequence). The CDR3 totals 15 residues. V dropped 5 bases and J dropped 5 bases, with 18 bases sitting between them. This CDR3 is CASSLLDREGETQYF. CDR3 in DNA: TGTGCCAGCAGTCTACTGGACAGGGAGGGTGAGACCCAGTACTTC.

This clone was detected only a few times. This rearrangement joins TRBV5-6 to TRBJ2-3; 12 nucleotides match TRBD2. This CDR3 contains 18 residues. Germline CDR1 and CDR2: SGHDT and YYEEEE. Trimming removed 4 bases from V and 5 bases from J; junction bases left unmatched: 14. The CDR3 sequence: CASSKRLAGATGGDTQYF. The DNA for the CDR3 is TGTGCCAGCAGCAAACGACTAGCGGGAGCTACCGGGGGAGATACGCAGTATTTT.

The CDR3 reads CASRSDSSNSYEQYF. The CDR3 DNA reads TGCGCCAGCAGGTCTGACAGCTCCAACTCCTACGAGCAGTACTTC. This chain joins TRBV5-1 and TRBJ2-7, with a tentative D call TRBD1 (5 bases). Trimming removed 5 bases at V and 0 bases at J, with 15 bases between. The CDR3 sequence is 15 residues long. The germline CDR1 and CDR2 sequences are SGHRS and YFSETQ.

This clone showed up just once. At one end, the junction sequence differs from germline, possibly due to a read error. The chain combines TRBV7-9 with TRBJ1-1; D not resolved. Germline-derived CDR1 and CDR2 are SEHNR and FQNEAQ (reference sequence). The CDR3 spans 12 residues. CDR3 amino acids: CSSSLDGVEAFF. In DNA, the CDR3 is TGTTCCAGCAGCTTGGACGGGGTTGAAGCTTTCTTT.

The chain recombines TRBV2 with TRBJ1-1, with D possibly TRBD1 on 5 matching bases. From germline, CDR1 is SNHLY and CDR2 FYNNEI. Trimming pared 10 bases from V and 0 bases from J, leaving 12 bases between. CDR3 length: 13 amino acids. CDR3 region: CATRQLMNTEAFF. The CDR3, as DNA: TGTGCCACCCGACAGCTAATGAACACTGAAGCTTTCTTT.

This chain connects TRBV7-6 to TRBJ2-1, with 14 positions matching TRBD2. CDR3 length equals 18 residues. Germline V CDR1 and CDR2: SGHVS, FNYEAQ. The V segment lost 3 bases and the J segment 5 bases; nucleotides outside the gene matches: 9. In DNA form, the CDR3 reads TGTGCCAGCAGCTTTTCGACTAGCGGGAGGGCCGGGAACAATGAGCAGTTCTTC. As protein: CASSFSTSGRAGNNEQFF.

The chain carries TRBV6-5 and TRBJ1-1, with 7 bases identical to TRBD1. Germline CDR1 is MNHEY and CDR2 is SVGAGI. The CDR3 length is 14 residues. V was pared by 5 bases and J by 3 bases, with 6 bases of the junction left unmatched. DNA of the CDR3: TGTGCCAGCAGTGAAAAGGGGGCGGACACTGAAGCTTTCTTT. It specifies CASSEKGADTEAFF.

A single count supports this clone. CDR3 residues: CASSLSAGTYEQYF. CDR3 nucleotide sequence: TGTGCCAGCAGCTTATCCGCAGGAACCTACGAGCAGTACTTC. The chain couples TRBV7-7 to TRBJ2-7, with no clear D. V lost 2 bases and J 2 bases, leaving 10 bases between the germline ends. The CDR3 spans 14 residues. CDR1 and CDR2 (germline): SSHAT, FNYEAQ (reference sequence).

V is TRBV5-1 and J is TRBJ2-3; 8 positions match TRBD2. The junction had 6 bases not matched to a gene; V was cut back by 3 bases and J by 0 bases. CDR1 is SGHRS and CDR2 is YFSETQ in the germline V gene. CDR3 length: 16 residues. The CDR3 DNA is TGCGCCAGCAGCTCCGGGACTAGGAGCAGCACAGATACGCAGTATTTT. This sequence encodes CASSSGTRSSTDTQYF.

The CDR3 sequence: CASALGQGRREKLFF. CDR3 in DNA: TGTGCCAGCGCCTTGGGACAGGGGCGGCGGGAAAAACTGTTTTTT. This chain links TRBV6-6 with TRBJ1-4, with 10 nucleotides matching TRBD1. The CDR3 runs to 15 residues. Germline V gene data show CDR1 as MNHNY and CDR2 as SVGAGI (reference sequence). The junction had 11 bases not matched to a gene; V was cut back by 8 bases and J by 8 bases.